This T cell receptor beta chain was identified in a study of control samples from healthy donors and cancer patients. Measured with immunoSEQ multiplex PCR; TCRdb has only the in-frame clones, and not every one. This sample has about 140,000 clones, with around 85% found just once. The CDR3 consists of 13 residues. V was clipped by 4 bases and J by 1 base, with 7 bases between them. Germline lookup yields CDR1 LGHDT and CDR2 YNNKEL (reference sequence). Sequencing was performed on blood. This sequence was found in a woman aged 25 to 39 in good health. This sequence joins TRBV3-1 (or the pseudogene TRBV3-2) and TRBJ1-2; TRBD1 might be the D (6 bases). CDR3 sequence (DNA): TGTGCCAGCAGCCCGGACAGTAACTATGGCTACACCTTC. Translating it yields CASSPDSNYGYTF.